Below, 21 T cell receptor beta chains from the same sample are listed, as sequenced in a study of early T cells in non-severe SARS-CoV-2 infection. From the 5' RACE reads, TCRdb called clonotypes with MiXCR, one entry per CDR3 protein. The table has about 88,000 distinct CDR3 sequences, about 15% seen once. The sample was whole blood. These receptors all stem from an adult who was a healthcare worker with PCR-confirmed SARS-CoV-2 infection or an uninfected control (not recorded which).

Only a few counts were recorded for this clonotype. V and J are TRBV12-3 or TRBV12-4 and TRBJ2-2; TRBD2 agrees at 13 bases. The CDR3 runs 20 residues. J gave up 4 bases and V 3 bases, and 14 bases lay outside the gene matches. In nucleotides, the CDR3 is TGTGCCAGCAGTTTTCGCCTGAAACTAGCGGGAGGGCTCCCCACCGGGGAGCTGTTTTTT. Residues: CASSFRLKLAGGLPTGELFF.

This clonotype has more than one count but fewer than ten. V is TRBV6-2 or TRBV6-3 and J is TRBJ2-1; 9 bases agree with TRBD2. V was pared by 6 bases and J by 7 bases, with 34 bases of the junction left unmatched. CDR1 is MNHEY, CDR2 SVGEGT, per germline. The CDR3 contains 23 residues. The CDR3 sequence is CASRTHASAGTADKREAGNEQFF. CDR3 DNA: TGTGCCAGCAGAACCCATGCCTCGGCCGGGACCGCGGACAAGCGGGAGGCGGGGAATGAGCAGTTCTTC.

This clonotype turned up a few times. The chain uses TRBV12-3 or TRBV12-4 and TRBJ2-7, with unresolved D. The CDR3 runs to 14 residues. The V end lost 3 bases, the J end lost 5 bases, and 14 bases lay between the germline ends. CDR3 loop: CASSFGRKQDEQYF. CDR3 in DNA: TGTGCCAGCAGTTTTGGACGGAAACAAGACGAGCAGTACTTC.

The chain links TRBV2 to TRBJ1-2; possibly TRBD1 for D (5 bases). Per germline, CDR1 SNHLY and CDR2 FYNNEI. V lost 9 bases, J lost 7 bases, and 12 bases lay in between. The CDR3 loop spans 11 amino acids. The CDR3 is CASIRDGGYTF. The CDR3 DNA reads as TGTGCCAGTATCCGGGACGGTGGCTACACCTTC.

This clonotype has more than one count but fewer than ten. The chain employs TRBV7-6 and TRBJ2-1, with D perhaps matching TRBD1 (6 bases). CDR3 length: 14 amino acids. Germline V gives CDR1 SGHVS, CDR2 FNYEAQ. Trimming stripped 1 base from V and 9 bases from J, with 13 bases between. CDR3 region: CASSLGGHQGEQFF. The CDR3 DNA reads TGTGCCAGCAGCTTAGGGGGACATCAAGGTGAGCAGTTCTTC.

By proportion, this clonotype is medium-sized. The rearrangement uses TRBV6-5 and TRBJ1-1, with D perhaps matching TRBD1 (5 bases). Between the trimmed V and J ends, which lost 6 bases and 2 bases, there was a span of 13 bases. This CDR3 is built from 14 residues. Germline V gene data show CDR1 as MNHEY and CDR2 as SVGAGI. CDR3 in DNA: TGTGCCAGCAGGCAGACGACAGCCAACACTGAAGCTTTCTTT. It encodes CASRQTTANTEAFF.

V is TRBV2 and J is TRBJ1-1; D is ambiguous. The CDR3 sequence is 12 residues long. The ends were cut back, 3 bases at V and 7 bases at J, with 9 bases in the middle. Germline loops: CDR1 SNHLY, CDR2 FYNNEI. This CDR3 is CASSEAGGEAFF. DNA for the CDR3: TGTGCCAGCAGTGAGGCCGGCGGTGAAGCTTTCTTT.

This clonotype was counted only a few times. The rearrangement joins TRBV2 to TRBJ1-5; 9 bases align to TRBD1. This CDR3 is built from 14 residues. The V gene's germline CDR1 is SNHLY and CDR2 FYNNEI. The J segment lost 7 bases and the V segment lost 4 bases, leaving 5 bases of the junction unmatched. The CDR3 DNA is TGTGCCAGCAGTGGGACAGGGGCAGAACAGCCCCAGCATTTT. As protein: CASSGTGAEQPQHF.

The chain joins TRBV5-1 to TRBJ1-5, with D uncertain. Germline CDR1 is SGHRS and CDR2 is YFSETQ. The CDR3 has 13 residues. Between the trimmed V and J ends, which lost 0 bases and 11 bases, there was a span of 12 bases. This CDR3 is CASSLGRGDSQHF. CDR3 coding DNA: TGCGCCAGCAGCTTGGGGCGGGGAGATTCCCAGCATTTT.

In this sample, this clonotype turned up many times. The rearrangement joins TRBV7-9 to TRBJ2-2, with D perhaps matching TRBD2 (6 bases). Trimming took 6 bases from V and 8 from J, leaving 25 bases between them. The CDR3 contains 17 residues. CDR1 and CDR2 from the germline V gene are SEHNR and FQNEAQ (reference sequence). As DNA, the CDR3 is TGTGCCAGCAGACTAAAGAGGGACTCCAGCTCCCCGGGGGAGCTGTTTTTT. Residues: CASRLKRDSSSPGELFF. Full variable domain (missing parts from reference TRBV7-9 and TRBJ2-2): DTGVSQNPRHKITKRGQNVTFRCDPISEHNRLYWYRQTLGQGPEFLTYFQNEAQLEKSRLLSDRFSAERPKGSFSTLEIQRTEQGDSAMYLCASRLKRDSSSPGELFFGEGSRLTVL.

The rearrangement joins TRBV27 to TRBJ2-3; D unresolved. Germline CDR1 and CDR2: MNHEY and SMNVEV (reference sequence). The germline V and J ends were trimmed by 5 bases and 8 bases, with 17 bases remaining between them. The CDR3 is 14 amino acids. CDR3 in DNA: TGTGCCAGCAGTCTACAACCAAAAGCGAGTACGCAGTATTTT. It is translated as CASSLQPKASTQYF.

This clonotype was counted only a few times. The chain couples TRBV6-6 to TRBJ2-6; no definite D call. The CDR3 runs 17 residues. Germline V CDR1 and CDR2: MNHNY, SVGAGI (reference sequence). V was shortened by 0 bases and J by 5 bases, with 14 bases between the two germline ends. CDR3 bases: TGTGCCAGCAGTTACTCGGAGTCCGTCGCTAGGGCCAACGTCCTGACTTTC. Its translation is CASSYSESVARANVLTF.

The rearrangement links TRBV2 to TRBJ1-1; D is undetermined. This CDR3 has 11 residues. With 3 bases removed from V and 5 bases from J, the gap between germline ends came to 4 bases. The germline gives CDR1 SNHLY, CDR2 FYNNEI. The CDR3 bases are TGTGCCAGCAGTGAGTTGACTGAAGCTTTCTTT. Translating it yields CASSELTEAFF.

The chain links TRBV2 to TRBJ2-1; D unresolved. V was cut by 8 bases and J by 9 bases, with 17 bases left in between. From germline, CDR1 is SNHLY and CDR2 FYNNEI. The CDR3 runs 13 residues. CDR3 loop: CASGSPVGIEQFF. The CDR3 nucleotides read TGTGCCAGCGGTTCCCCCGTCGGAATTGAGCAGTTCTTC.

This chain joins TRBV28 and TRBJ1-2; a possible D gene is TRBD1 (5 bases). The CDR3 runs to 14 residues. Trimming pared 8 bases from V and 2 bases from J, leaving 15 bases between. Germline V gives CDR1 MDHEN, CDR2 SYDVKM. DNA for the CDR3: TGTGCCAGCTCTCAAAACGACAGAAACTATGGCTACACCTTC. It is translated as CASSQNDRNYGYTF.

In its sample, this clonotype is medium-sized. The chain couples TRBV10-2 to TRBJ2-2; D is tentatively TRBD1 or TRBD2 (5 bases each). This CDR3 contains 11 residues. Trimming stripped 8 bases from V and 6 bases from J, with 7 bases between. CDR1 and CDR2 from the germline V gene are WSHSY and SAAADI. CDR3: CASRGAGELFF. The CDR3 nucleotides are TGCGCCAGCCGAGGGGCCGGGGAGCTGTTTTTT.

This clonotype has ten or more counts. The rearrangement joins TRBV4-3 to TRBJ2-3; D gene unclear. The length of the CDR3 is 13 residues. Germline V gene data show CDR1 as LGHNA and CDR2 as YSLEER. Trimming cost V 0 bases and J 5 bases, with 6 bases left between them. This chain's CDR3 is CASSQDLKDTQYF. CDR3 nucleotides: TGCGCCAGCAGCCAAGATTTGAAAGATACGCAGTATTTT.

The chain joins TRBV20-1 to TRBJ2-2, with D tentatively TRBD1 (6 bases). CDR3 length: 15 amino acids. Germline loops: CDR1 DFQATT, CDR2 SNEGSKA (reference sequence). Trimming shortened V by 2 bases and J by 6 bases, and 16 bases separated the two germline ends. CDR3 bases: TGCAGTGCTAGACCGCCCAGGGGTGACGCCGGGGAGCTGTTTTTT. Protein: CSARPPRGDAGELFF.

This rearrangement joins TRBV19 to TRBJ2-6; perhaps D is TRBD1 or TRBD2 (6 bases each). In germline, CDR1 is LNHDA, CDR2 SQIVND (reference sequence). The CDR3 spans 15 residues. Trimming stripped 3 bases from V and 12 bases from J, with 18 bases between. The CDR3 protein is CASSIIQGGGGVLTF. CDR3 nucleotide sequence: TGTGCCAGTAGTATCATACAGGGAGGAGGCGGCGTCCTGACTTTC.

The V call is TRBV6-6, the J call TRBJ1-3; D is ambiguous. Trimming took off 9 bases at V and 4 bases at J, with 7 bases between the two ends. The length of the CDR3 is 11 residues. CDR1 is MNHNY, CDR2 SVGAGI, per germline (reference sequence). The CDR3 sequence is CARSDGNTIYF. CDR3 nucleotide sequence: TGTGCCAGGTCCGACGGAAACACCATATATTTT.

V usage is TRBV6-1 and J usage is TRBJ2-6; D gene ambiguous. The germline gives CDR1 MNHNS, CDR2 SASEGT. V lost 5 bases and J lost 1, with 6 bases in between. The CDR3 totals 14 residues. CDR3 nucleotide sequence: TGTGCCAGCAGTCGGCCGTCTGGGGCCAACGTCCTGACTTTC. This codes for CASSRPSGANVLTF.